Reported below is one TCR beta chain. This sample stems from a study of blood T cell repertoires in COVID-19. Study as a whole: Acute and convalescent COVID-19 specimens originated in the United States, Italy and Spain. T cells, B-cell-depleted T cells, or PBMCs provided the cDNA or gDNA that served as material.

Per the germline V gene, CDR1 is KGHSH and CDR2 is LQKENI. Trimming removed 1 base at V and 7 bases at J, with 17 bases between. The CDR3 spans 16 residues. In the original analysis: Counts of nucleated cells, estimated from reference gene primer amplification, were obtained. Assay used: immunoSEQ multiplex PCR; TCRdb lists only in-frame clones, some missing. The V and J calls and clone size were taken over from that table, and D and trimming were inferred from the DNA. Among 150,000 to 200,000 clones listed, 88% were seen once. The source of this sequence is a man in his 70s with active or convalescent COVID-19. This chain joins TRBV18 and TRBJ2-1; D is unclear. The material sequenced was peripheral blood. Here the CDR3 reads CASSPLRAVLSNEQFF. The CDR3 DNA reads as TGTGCCAGCTCACCACTGCGAGCTGTATTGAGTAATGAGCAGTTCTTC. The complete variable domain, with remaining parts taken from reference TRBV18 and TRBJ2-1, reads NAGVMQNPRHLVRRRGQEARLRCSPMKGHSHVYWYRQLPEEGLKFMVYLQKENIIDESGMPKERFSAEFPKEGPSILRIQQVVRGDSAAYFCASSPLRAVLSNEQFFGPGTRLTVL.